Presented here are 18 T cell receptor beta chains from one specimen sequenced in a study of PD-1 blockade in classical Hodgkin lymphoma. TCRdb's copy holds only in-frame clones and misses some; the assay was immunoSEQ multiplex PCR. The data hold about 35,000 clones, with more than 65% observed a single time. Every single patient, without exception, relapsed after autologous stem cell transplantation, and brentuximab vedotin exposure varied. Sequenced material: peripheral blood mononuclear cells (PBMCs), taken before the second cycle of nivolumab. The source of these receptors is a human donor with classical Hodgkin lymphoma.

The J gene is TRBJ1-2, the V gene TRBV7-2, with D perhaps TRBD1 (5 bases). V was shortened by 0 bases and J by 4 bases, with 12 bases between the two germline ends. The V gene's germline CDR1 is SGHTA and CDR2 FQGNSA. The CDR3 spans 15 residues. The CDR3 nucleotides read TGTGCCAGCAGCTTAGCTACAGGAATGGCCTATGGCTACACCTTC. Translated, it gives CASSLATGMAYGYTF.

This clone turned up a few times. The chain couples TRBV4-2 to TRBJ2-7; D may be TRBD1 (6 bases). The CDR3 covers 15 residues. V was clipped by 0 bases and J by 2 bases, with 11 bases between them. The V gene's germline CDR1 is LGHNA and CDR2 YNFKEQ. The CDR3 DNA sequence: TGTGCCAGCAGCCAAGATCAAGGGGGAACCTACGAGCAGTACTTC. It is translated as CASSQDQGGTYEQYF.

CDR3 loop: CASSIDPGRPYNEQFF. In nucleotides, the CDR3 is TGTGCCAGTAGTATAGATCCGGGAAGGCCCTACAATGAGCAGTTCTTC. J is TRBJ2-1 and V is TRBV19; possible D gene TRBD2, 5 bases. The germline V and J ends were trimmed by 0 bases and 2 bases, with 11 bases remaining between them. This CDR3 region has 16 residues. The germline CDR1 and CDR2 sequences are LNHDA and SQIVND (reference sequence).

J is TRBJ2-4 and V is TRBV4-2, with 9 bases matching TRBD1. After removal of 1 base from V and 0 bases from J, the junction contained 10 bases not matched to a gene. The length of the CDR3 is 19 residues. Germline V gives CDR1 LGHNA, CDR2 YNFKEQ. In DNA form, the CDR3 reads TGTGCCAGCAGCCAAGCCGGGACAGGGTTAGTACTAGCCAAAAACATTCAGTACTTC. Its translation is CASSQAGTGLVLAKNIQYF.

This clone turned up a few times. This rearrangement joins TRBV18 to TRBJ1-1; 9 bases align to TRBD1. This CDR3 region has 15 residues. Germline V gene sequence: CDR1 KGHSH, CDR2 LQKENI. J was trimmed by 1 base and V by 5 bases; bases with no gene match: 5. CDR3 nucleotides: TGTGCCAGCTCATCGAGGACAGGGGAGAACACTGAAGCTTTCTTT. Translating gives CASSSRTGENTEAFF. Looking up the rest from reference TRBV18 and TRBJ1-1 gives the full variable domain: NAGVMQNPRHLVRRRGQEARLRCSPMKGHSHVYWYRQLPEEGLKFMVYLQKENIIDESGMPKERFSAEFPKEGPSILRIQQVVRGDSAAYFCASSSRTGENTEAFFGQGTRLTVV.

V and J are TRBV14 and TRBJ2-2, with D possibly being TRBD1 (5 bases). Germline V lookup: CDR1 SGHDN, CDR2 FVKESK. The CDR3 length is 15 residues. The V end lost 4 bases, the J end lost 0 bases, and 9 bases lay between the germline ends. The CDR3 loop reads CASSPPGTNTGELFF. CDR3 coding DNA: TGTGCCAGCAGCCCGCCAGGGACGAACACCGGGGAGCTGTTTTTT. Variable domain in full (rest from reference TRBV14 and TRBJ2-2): EAGVTQFPSHSVIEKGQTVTLRCDPISGHDNLYWYRRVMGKEIKFLLHFVKESKQDESGMPNNRFLAERTGGTYSTLKVQPAELEDSGVYFCASSPPGTNTGELFFGEGSRLTVL.

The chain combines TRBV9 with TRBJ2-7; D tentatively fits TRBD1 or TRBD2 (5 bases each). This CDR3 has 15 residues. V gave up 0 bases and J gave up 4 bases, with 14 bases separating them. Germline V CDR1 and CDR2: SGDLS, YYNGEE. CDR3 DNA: TGTGCCAGCAGCGTAGCCCCCGGTTGGGGGTACGAGCAGTACTTC. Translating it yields CASSVAPGWGYEQYF.

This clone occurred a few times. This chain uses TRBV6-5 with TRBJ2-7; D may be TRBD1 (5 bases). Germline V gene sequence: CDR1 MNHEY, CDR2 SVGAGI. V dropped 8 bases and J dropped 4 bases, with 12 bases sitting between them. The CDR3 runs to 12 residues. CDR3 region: CASSQGRYEQYF. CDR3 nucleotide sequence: TGTGCCAGCTCGCAGGGTAGATACGAGCAGTACTTC.

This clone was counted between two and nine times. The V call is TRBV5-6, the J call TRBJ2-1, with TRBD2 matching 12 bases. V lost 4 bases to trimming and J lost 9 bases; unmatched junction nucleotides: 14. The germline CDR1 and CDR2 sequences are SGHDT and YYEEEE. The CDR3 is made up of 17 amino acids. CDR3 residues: CASSPLLGTSGRGEQFF. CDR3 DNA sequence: TGTGCCAGCAGCCCCCTGCTCGGGACTAGCGGGCGGGGTGAGCAGTTCTTC.

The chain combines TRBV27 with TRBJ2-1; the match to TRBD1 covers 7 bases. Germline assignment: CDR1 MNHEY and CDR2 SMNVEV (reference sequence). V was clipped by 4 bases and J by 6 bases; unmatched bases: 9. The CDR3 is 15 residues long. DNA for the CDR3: TGTGCCAGCAGTTCCGACAGGGACCCTTCCAATGAGCAGTTCTTC. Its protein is CASSSDRDPSNEQFF.

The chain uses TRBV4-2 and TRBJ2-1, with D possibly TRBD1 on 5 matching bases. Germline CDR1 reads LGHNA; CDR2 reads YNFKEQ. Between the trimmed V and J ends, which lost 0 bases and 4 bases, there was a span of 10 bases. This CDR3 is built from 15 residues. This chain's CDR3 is CASSQDGANYNEQFF. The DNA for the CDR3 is TGTGCCAGCAGCCAAGATGGGGCGAATTACAATGAGCAGTTCTTC.

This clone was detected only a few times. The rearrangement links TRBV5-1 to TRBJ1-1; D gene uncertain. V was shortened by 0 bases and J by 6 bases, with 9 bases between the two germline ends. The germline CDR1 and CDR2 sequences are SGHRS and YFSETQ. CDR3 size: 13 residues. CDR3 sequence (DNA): TGCGCCAGCAGCTTGGAGCTTACCGCTGAAGCTTTCTTT. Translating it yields CASSLELTAEAFF. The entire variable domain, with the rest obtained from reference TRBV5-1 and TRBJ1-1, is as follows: KAGVTQTPRYLIKTRGQQVTLSCSPISGHRSVSWYQQTPGQGLQFLFEYFSETQRNKGNFPGRFSGRQFSNSRSEMNVSTLELGDSALYLCASSLELTAEAFFGQGTRLTVV.

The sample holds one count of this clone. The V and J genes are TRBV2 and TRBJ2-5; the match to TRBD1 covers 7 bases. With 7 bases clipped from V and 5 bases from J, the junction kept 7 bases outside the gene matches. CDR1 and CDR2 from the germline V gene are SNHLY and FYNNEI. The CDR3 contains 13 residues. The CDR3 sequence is CASMDRSWETQYF. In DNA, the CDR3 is TGTGCCAGCATGGACAGGAGCTGGGAGACCCAGTACTTC. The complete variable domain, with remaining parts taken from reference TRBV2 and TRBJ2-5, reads EPEVTQTPSHQVTQMGQEVILRCVPISNHLYFYWYRQILGQKVEFLVSFYNNEISEKSEIFDDQFSVERPDGSNFTLKIRSTKLEDSAMYFCASMDRSWETQYFGPGTRLLVL.

The CDR3 DNA reads TGTGCCAGCAGTTTACCCCACAGAGGGTTCGATGGCTACACCTTC. This codes for CASSLPHRGFDGYTF. The J gene is TRBJ1-2, the V gene TRBV28; D is unclear. The CDR3 contains 15 residues. Germline CDR1 reads MDHEN; CDR2 reads SYDVKM. Trimming shortened V by 2 bases and J by 6 bases, and 16 bases separated the two germline ends.

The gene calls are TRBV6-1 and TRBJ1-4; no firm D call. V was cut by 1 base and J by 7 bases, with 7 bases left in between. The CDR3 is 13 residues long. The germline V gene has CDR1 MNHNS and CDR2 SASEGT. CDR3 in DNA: TGTGCCAGCAGTGAAGTCCGGACTGAAAAACTGTTTTTT. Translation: CASSEVRTEKLFF.

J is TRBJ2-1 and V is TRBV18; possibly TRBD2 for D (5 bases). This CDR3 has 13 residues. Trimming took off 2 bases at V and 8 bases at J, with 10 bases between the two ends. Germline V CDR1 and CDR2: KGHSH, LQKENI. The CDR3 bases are TGTGCCAGCTCACCAATGAGGGCTTATGAGCAGTTCTTC. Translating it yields CASSPMRAYEQFF.

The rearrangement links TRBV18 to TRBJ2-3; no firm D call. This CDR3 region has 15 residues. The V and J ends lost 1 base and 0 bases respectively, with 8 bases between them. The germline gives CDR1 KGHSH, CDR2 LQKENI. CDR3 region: CASSPRRLSTDTQYF. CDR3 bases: TGTGCCAGCTCACCACGACGCCTCAGCACAGATACGCAGTATTTT.

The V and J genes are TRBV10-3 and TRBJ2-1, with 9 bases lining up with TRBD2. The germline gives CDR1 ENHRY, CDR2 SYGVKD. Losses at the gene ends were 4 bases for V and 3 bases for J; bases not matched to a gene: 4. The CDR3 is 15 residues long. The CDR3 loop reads CAISAGTSLYNEQFF. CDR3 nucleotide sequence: TGTGCCATCAGTGCCGGGACTAGCCTCTACAATGAGCAGTTCTTC.